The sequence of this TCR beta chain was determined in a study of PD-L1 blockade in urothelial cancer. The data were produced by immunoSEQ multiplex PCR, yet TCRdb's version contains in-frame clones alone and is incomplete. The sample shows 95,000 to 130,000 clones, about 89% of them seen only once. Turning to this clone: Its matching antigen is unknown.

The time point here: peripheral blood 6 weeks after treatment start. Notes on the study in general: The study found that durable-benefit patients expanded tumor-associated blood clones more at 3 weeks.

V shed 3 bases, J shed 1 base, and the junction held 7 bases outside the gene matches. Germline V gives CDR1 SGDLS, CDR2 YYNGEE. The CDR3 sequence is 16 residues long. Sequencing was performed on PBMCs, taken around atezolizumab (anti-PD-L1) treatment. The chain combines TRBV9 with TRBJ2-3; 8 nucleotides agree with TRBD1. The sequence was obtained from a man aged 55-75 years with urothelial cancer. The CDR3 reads CASSEWTGWGTDTQYF. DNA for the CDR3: TGTGCCAGCAGCGAATGGACAGGGTGGGGCACAGATACGCAGTATTTT.